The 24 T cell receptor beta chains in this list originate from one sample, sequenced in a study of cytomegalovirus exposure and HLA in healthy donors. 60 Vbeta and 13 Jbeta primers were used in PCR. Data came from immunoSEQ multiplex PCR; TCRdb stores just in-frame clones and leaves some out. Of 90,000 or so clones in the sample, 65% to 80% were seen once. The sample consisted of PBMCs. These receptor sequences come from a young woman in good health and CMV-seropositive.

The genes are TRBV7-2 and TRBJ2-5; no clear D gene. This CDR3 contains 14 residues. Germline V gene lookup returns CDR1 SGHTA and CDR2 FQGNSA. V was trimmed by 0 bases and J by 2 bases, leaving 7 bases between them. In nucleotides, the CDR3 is TGTGCCAGCAGCTTAGCGATAGCACAAGAGACCCAGTACTTC. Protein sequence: CASSLAIAQETQYF.

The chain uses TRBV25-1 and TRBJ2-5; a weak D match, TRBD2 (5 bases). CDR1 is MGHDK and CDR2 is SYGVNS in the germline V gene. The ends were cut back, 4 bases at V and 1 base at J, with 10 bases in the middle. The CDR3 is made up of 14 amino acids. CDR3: CASSVGGSQETQYF. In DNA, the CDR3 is TGTGCCAGCAGTGTCGGTGGGAGCCAAGAGACCCAGTACTTC.

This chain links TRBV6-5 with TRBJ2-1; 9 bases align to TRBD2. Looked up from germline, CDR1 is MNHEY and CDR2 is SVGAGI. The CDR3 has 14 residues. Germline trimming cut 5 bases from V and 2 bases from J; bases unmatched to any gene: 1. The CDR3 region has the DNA TGTGCCAGCAGTCAGCGGGAGGCCTACAATGAGCAGTTCTTC. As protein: CASSQREAYNEQFF.

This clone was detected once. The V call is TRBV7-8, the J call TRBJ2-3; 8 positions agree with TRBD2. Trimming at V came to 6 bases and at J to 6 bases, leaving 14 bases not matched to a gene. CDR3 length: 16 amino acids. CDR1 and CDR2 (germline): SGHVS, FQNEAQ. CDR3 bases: TGTGCCAGCAGTTATTACCGAGCGGGAGCCTGGGATACGCAGTATTTT. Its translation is CASSYYRAGAWDTQYF.

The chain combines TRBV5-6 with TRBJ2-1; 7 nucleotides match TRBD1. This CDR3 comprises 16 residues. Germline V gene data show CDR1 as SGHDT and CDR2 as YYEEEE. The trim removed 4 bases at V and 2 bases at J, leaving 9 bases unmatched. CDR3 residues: CASSLRQGLAYNEQFF. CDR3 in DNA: TGTGCCAGCAGCCTAAGACAGGGCCTGGCCTACAATGAGCAGTTCTTC. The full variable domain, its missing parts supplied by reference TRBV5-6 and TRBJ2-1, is DAGVTQSPTHLIKTRGQQVTLRCSPKSGHDTVSWYQQALGQGPQFIFQYYEEEERQRGNFPDRFSGHQFPNYSSELNVNALLLGDSALYLCASSLRQGLAYNEQFFGPGTRLTVL.

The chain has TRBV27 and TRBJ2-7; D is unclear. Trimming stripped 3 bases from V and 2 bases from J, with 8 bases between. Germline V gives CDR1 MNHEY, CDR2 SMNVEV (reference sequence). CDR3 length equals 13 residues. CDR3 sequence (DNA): TGTGCCAGCAGTTTGGAGTACCCCTACGAGCAGTACTTC. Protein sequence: CASSLEYPYEQYF.

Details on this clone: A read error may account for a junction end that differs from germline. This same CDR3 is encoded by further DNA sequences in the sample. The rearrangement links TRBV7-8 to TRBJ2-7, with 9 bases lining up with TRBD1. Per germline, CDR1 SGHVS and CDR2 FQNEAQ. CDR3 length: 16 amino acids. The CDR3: CASSSTTGTGTYEQYF. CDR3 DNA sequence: TGCGCCAGCAGCTCTACCACCGGGACAGGGACCTACGAGCAGTACTTC.

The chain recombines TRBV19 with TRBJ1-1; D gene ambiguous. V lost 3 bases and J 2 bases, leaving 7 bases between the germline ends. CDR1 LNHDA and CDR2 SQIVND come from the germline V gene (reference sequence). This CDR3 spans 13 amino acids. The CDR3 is CASSIGPNTEAFF. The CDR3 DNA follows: TGTGCCAGTAGTATTGGGCCCAACACTGAAGCTTTCTTT.

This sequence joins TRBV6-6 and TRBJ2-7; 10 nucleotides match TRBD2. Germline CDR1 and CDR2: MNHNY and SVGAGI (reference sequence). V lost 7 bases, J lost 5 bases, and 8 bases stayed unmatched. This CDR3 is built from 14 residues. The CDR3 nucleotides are TGTGCCAGCATTAAAGCGGGAGGGGGCGACGAGCAGTACTTC. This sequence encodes CASIKAGGGDEQYF.

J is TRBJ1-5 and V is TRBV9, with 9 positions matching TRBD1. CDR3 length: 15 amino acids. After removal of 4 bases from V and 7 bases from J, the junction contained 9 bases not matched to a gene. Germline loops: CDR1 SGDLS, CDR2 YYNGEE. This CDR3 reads CASSPGQGTGQPQHF. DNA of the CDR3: TGTGCCAGCAGCCCGGGACAGGGAACGGGCCAGCCCCAGCATTTT.

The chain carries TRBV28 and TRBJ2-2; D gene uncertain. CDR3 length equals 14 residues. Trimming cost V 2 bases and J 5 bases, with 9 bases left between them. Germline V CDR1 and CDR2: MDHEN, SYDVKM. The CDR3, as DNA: TGTGCCAGCAGTTTAGTTAGGCGGACCGGGGAGCTGTTTTTT. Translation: CASSLVRRTGELFF. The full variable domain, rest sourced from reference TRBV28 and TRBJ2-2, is DVKVTQSSRYLVKRTGEKVFLECVQDMDHENMFWYRQDPGLGLRLIYFSYDVKMKEKGDIPEGYSVSREKKERFSLILESASTNQTSMYLCASSLVRRTGELFFGEGSRLTVL.

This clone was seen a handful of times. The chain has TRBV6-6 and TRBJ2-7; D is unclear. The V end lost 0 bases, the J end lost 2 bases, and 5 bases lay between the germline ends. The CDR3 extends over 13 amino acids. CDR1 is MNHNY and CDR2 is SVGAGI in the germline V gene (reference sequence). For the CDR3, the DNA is TGTGCCAGCAGTTACTCGAGAGCCTACGAGCAGTACTTC. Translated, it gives CASSYSRAYEQYF.

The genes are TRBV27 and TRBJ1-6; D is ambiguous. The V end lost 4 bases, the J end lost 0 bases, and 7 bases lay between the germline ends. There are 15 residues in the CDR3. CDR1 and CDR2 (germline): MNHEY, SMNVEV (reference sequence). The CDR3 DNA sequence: TGTGCCAGCAGTTGGAGTACCTCCTATAATTCACCCCTCCACTTT. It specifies CASSWSTSYNSPLHF.

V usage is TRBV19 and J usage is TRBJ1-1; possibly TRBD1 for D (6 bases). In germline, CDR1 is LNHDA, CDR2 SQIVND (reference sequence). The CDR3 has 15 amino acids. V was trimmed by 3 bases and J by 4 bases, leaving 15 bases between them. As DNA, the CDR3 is TGTGCCAGTAGTATTGGGGGTCAGGGGACCACTGAAGCTTTCTTT. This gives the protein CASSIGGQGTTEAFF.

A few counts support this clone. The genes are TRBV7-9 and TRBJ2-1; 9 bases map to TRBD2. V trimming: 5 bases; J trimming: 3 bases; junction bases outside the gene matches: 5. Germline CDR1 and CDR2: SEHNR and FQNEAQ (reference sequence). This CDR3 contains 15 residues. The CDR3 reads CASSQVAGVYNEQFF. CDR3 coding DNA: TGTGCCAGCAGCCAAGTAGCGGGGGTCTACAATGAGCAGTTCTTC.

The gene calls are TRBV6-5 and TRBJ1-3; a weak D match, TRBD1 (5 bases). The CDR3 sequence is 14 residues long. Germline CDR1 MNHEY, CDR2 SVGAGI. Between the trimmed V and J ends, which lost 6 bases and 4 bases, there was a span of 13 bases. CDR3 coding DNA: TGTGCCAGCAGGACAGCCTTGACAGGAAACACCATATATTTT. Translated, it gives CASRTALTGNTIYF.

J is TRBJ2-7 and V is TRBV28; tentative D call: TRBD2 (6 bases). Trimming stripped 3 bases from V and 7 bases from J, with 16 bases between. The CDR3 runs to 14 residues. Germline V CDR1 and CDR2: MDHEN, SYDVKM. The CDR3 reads CASSFEGGRDEQYF. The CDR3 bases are TGTGCCAGCAGTTTTGAGGGAGGACGTGATGAGCAGTACTTC.

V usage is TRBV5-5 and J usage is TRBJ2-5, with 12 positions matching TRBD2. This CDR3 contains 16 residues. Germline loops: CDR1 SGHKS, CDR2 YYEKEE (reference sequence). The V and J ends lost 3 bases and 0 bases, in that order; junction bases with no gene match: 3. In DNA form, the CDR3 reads TGTGCCAGCAGCTCCACTAGCGGGAGGTACCAAGAGACCCAGTACTTC. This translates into CASSSTSGRYQETQYF.

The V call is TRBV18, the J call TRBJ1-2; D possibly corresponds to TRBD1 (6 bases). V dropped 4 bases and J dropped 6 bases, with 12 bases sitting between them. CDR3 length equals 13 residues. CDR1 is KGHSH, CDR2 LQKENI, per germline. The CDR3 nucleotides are TGTGCCAGCTCACGAAACAGGGAGCATGGCTACACCTTC. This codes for CASSRNREHGYTF.

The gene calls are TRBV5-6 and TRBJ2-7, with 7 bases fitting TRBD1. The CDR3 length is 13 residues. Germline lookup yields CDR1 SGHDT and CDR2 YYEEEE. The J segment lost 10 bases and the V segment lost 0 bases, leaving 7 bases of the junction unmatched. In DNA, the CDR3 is TGTGCCAGCAGCTTGGGTGACAGGGCCCTTCAGTACTTC. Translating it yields CASSLGDRALQYF.

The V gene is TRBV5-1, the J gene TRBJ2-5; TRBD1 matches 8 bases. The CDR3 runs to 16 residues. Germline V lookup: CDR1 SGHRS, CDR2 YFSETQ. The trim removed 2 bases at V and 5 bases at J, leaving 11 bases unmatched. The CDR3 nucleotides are TGCGCCAGCAGCTTCGACAGGGGACCGTACGGGGAGACCCAGTACTTC. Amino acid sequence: CASSFDRGPYGETQYF. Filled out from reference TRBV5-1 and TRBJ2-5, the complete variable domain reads KAGVTQTPRYLIKTRGQQVTLSCSPISGHRSVSWYQQTPGQGLQFLFEYFSETQRNKGNFPGRFSGRQFSNSRSEMNVSTLELGDSALYLCASSFDRGPYGETQYFGPGTRLLVL.

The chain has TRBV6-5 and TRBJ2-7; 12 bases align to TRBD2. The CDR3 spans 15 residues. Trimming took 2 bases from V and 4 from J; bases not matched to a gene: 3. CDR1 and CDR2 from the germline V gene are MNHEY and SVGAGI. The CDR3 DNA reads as TGTGCCAGCAGTTACCTTACTAGCGGGGGGTACGAGCAGTACTTC. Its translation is CASSYLTSGGYEQYF.

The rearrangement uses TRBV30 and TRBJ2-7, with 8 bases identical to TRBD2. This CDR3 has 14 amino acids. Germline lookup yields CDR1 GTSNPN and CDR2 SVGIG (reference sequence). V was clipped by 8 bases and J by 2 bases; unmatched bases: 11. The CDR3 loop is CAALSGGRAYEQYF. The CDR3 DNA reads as TGTGCCGCCCTAAGCGGGGGCCGCGCCTACGAGCAGTACTTC.

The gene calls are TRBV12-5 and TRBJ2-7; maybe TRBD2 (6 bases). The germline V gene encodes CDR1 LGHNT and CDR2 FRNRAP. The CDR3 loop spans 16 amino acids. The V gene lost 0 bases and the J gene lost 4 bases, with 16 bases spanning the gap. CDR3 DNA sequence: TGTGCTAGTGGTTTGGTACTGGGGAGGAGCCCTTACGAGCAGTACTTC. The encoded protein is CASGLVLGRSPYEQYF.